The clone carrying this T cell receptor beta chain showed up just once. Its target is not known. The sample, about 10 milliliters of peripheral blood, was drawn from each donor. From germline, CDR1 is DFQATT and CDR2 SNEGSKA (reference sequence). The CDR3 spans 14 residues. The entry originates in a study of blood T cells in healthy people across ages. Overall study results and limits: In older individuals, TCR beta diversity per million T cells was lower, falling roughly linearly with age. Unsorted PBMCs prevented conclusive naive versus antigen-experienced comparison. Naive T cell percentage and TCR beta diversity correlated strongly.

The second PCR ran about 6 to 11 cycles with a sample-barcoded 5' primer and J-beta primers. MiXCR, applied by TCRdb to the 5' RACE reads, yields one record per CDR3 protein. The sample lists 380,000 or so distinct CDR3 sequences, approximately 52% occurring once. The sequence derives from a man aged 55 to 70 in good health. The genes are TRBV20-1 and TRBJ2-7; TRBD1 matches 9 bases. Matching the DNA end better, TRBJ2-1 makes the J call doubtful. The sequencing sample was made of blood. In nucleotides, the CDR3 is TGCAGTGCTAGACTTACAGGGGGCATCTATGAGCAGTTCTTC. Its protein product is CSARLTGGIYEQFF.